This T cell receptor (beta chain) was profiled in a study of cytomegalovirus exposure and HLA in healthy donors. Notes on the study in general: Sequences of the TCR beta chain were said to predict the HLA-A and HLA-B alleles of most subjects accurately.

This clone was seen a few times. Its target is unknown. The PCR made use of 60 Vbeta and 13 Jbeta primers. Data came from immunoSEQ multiplex PCR; TCRdb stores just in-frame clones and leaves some out. The table records roughly 190,000 clones, around four fifths of them present only once. CDR3 size: 15 residues. V shed 7 bases and J shed 5 bases, with 20 bases lying between them. Germline loops: CDR1 LNHDA, CDR2 SQIVND (reference sequence). Sequenced input: PBMCs. This sequence originates from a middle-aged woman in good health and CMV-seronegative. The rearrangement uses TRBV19 and TRBJ1-2, with D possibly being TRBD1 (5 bases). The CDR3 nucleotides read TGTGCCAGTAATCCCGCGGGACGTGCAATGTATGGCTACACCTTC. Translating it yields CASNPAGRAMYGYTF. Complete variable domain (other parts from reference TRBV19 and TRBJ1-2): DGGITQSPKYLFRKEGQNVTLSCEQNLNHDAMYWYRQDPGQGLRLIYYSQIVNDFQKGDIAEGYSVSREKKESFPLTVTSAQKNPTAFYLCASNPAGRAMYGYTFGSGTRLTVV.